A single T cell receptor (beta chain) is shown here with its context. The data derive from a study of blood T cell repertoires in COVID-19. On the study more broadly: The United States, Italy and Spain supplied acute and convalescent COVID-19 samples. PBMCs, B-cell-depleted T cells, or T cells were the source of the cDNA or gDNA that made up the material.

Per the original data handling: Quantification of nucleated cells was approximated via reference gene primer amplification. Profiling relied on immunoSEQ multiplex PCR, and the TCRdb table lists in-frame clones only, not all of them. D and trimming were read from the DNA, whereas the V and J calls and clone size are those reported in that table. The sample gives 150,000 to 200,000 clones, around three quarters of which show up once; roughly 7.5% is in the top ten. Germline assignment: CDR1 LGHDT and CDR2 YNNKEL (reference sequence). The V gene lost 0 bases and the J gene lost 5 bases, with 10 bases spanning the gap. The length of the CDR3 is 15 residues.

The clonotype comes from a man in his sixties with acute or convalescent COVID-19. This chain joins TRBV3-1 (or the pseudogene TRBV3-2) and TRBJ1-4; D possibly corresponds to TRBD1 (5 bases). Sequences were obtained from peripheral blood. CDR3 loop: CASSQEAGMNEKLFF. CDR3 DNA: TGTGCCAGCAGCCAAGAGGCAGGGATGAATGAAAAACTGTTTTTT.